This TCR beta chain was recorded in a study of synovial regulatory T cells in juvenile arthritis (dated by TCRdb to between 2014 and 2016). Regarding the research as a whole: Of the sequenced patients, a few were therapy-naive, one was treated with methotrexate plus infliximab, roughly six were treated with methotrexate, and one lacked treatment information. TCRbeta CDR3 repertoires of blood iaTreg cells, other blood Treg cells and synovial fluid Treg cells from matched patient samples were compared in the study. TCR repertoire comparisons included Treg and Teff subsets from fewer than 12 JIA patients with active disease. Effector T cell subsets were also sequenced in this cohort for comparisons, but the Treg dataset alone covers only blood and synovial fluid Treg cells.

Points the paper makes about the study in general: TCR diversity was lower in blood iaTreg cells than in other blood Treg cells, which is consistent with antigen-driven expansion. iaTreg TCR repertoires were found to be largely private across patients and to partially overlap with synovial Teff and blood CPL repertoires. Synovial Treg cells shared more CDR3 sequences with iaTreg cells than with other blood Treg cells, and Chao-Jaccard similarity confirmed that synovial Treg cells were more closely related to iaTreg cells.

Libraries were made using the immunoSEQ multiplex PCR assay. TCRbeta CDR3 sequencing was carried out by Adaptive Biotechnologies. The authors' pipeline ran thus. To assess repertoire similarity, the researchers used the Chao-modified Jaccard index along with median clonotype overlap taken from 200 random subsamples at equal sample size. The similarity analyses were run on either productive nucleotide sequences or amino acid sequences translated in silico. To compare repertoires, the researchers applied hierarchical clustering with single linkage as well as t-SNE, based on Chao-modified Jaccard distances. After normalising for sample size, the researchers measured repertoire diversity with the Renyi index across a range of alpha values. TCRdb took over this immuneACCESS table, retaining in-frame rearrangements with V and J assigned. Such tables are incomplete; in checked studies, under half of the missing clones stem from an unresolved V gene, and the remainder is unexplained. The V and J calls and the clone size are those of that table, but D and trimming were determined from the DNA. The sample table on file contains some 9,800 clones. Jointly, the top ten make up approximately 2% of the sample.

TCR repertoire donors were 11 juvenile idiopathic arthritis patients with active disease who had not reached inactive disease, 3 polyarticular and 8 oligoarticular. The TCR-sequenced patients had a median age of about 12 years (range about 2.1-25) and median disease duration of about 7 years (range 0.2-19.1). Samples for TCR repertoire analysis came from two centres in Italy. Peripheral blood mononuclear cells were separated on a Histopaque-1077 density gradient and then cryopreserved in around 90% FCS with about 10% DMSO. CDR1 and CDR2 (WNHNN, SYGVQD) derive from the germline V gene (reference sequence). Its CDR3 holds 14 amino acids, cysteine through phenylalanine. No DNA was logged. Of note for this clone: The clone's antigen remains unknown.

The chain joins TRBV10-1 to TRBJ1-5. Sequencing input: Treg cells from blood. The cell subset or site label here, explained by the study, means: remaining (HLA-DR-negative) circulating blood Treg cells. This clonotype was obtained from a donor younger than 35 with juvenile idiopathic arthritis. This receptor has the CDR3 CPKETGVGRQPQHF.